This T cell receptor beta chain appears in the sequencing data of a study of spatial heterogeneity in lung cancer (dated by TCRdb to between 2019 and 2020). Broadly, across the study: The donors were 65 to 85 patients from the lung TRACERx cohort who had early-stage, untreated non-small cell lung cancer. In non-small cell lung cancer, the study made a quantitative comparison of TCR alpha and beta repertoires among multiple tumor regions, matched nontumor lung and blood. Both alpha and beta chains were TCR-sequenced in 200 to 250 tumor regions, about 64 matched nontumor lung samples and around 54 PBMC samples obtained at surgery. TCR repertoire features were related to nonsynonymous mutation counts determined by whole-exome sequencing of tumor tissue. In the raw uncorrected reads, each unique combination of TCR and UMI appeared more than ten times on average. More beta-chain than alpha-chain transcripts were consistently detected, likely reflecting higher beta-chain transcript abundance. Follow-up PBMC samples were sequenced whenever available, and the median time to follow-up was about two years after resection. The paper's findings and limits, for the study overall: Additional single-cell paired TCR alpha and beta sequencing was considered necessary to confirm, at a functional level, the hypothesis that regional TCRs recognize regional mutations. Ubiquitous expanded tumor TCRs showed up in blood more often at tumor resection than at routine follow-up. Comparisons of baseline and follow-up blood repertoires included only 14 to 15 patients.

Details on this clonotype: It lacks a known antigen. Per-base qualities were not stored, and no clone one base away is much larger.

The library was made by 5' RACE. Sequencing took place on a NextSeq 500. The TCR library protocol attached a unique molecular identifier to each TCR cDNA molecule to allow correction of PCR and sequencing errors. As for the authors' bioinformatics: Decombinator tools were used for TCR identification, UMI-based error correction and CDR3 extraction. Expanded TCRs were defined as those above a frequency of 2 per 1,000, corresponding to the top 1% of the tumor frequency distribution. Renyi diversity was calculated using the R vegan package after each repertoire was subsampled 100 times to 5,000 TCRs. To build CDR3 similarity networks, amino acid triplet string-kernel similarity was used, and CDR3s were connected when their pairwise similarity was above 0.82. TCRdb trimmed the raw reads at Q25, called clones with MiXCR and kept productive beta chains. Every distinct CDR3 protein forms one entry, paired with its most common genes and DNA. The V and J calls, along with clone size, are taken from TCRdb and not from the paper's own processing. This sample holds over 70,000 distinct CDR3 sequences; around 9.3% were observed only once. 1.5% to 2% of the sample belongs to the ten largest clones.

The CDR3 spans 18 residues, from the cysteine through the phenylalanine. Only CDR3 DNA is held: 54 bases, read in frame from base 1. The germline V gene specifies ENHRY as CDR1 and SYGVKD as CDR2. V is clipped by 3 bases and J by 4 bases, and the sequence between their germline boundaries is 21 bases long. The time point label of this sample denotes: blood at routine non-recurrence follow-up after resection. Whole RNA extracted from tumor and nontumor lung tissue, or from cryopreserved PBMC samples, was used for TCR sequencing without cell sorting. Only patients with enough RNA available from two or more tumor regions were chosen for TCR sequencing.

The sequence is built from TRBV10-3 and TRBJ2-2; possibly the D gene is TRBD2, per 5 matching bases. This TCR was recovered from a female donor with early-stage non-small cell lung cancer. Sequenced here: PBMCs, sampled at follow-up. The nucleotide sequence is TGTGCCATCAGTGACCCGGACGGGCCTAGCTTTGGCACCGGGGAGCTGTTTTTT. Its protein is CAISDPDGPSFGTGELFF.